Listed here are 15 T cell receptor beta chains from one sample, sequenced in a study of blood T cells in healthy people across ages. Primed by a sample-barcoded 5' primer and a J-beta primer mix, a second PCR proceeded for roughly 7 to 11 cycles. TCRdb re-called the 5' RACE reads through MiXCR, storing one row per CDR3 protein. The data show 600,000 or so distinct CDR3 sequences, approximately 30% seen once. The sample consisted of blood. The receptors originated from an elderly woman in good health.

As regards this clonotype: One end of the junction fails to match germline, which may point to a read error. The V and J genes are TRBV6-1 and TRBJ1-2, with unresolved D. There are 13 residues in the CDR3. Germline V gives CDR1 MNHNS, CDR2 SASEGT. The CDR3 DNA reads TGTGCCAGCAGTGTATTACAAGGCTATGGCTACGCCTTC. Translating gives CASSVLQGYGYAF.

CDR3 nucleotide sequence: TGTGCCTGGAGCAGGGGAGAAGCTTTCTTT. Encoded protein: CAWSRGEAFF. V is TRBV30 and J is TRBJ1-1, with a tentative D call TRBD1 (6 bases). Germline V gene sequence: CDR1 GTSNPN, CDR2 SVGIG (reference sequence). The CDR3 loop spans 10 amino acids. V gave up 3 bases and J gave up 8 bases, with 7 bases separating them.

The J gene is TRBJ2-5, the V gene TRBV20-1; D may be TRBD2 (5 bases). The CDR3 extends over 12 amino acids. V was clipped by 3 bases and J by 11 bases, with 16 bases between them. Germline CDR1 and CDR2: DFQATT and SNEGSKA (reference sequence). The CDR3 bases are TGCAGTGCTAGCGACTGGGCGAGGGAGCAGTACTTC. Translation: CSASDWAREQYF.

The rearrangement joins TRBV5-8 to TRBJ2-1; D ambiguous. Germline CDR1 SGHTS, CDR2 YDEGEE. Between the trimmed V and J ends, which lost 6 bases and 4 bases, there was a span of 20 bases. There are 16 residues in the CDR3. CDR3 in amino acids: CASTYTGSRLYNEQFF. The CDR3, as DNA: TGTGCCAGCACCTATACCGGGTCTAGGTTATACAATGAGCAGTTCTTC. Based on the CDR3 plus reference TRBV5-8 and TRBJ2-1, the full variable domain is EAGVTQSPTHLIKTRGQQATLRCSPISGHTSVYWYQQALGLGLQFLLWYDEGEERNRGNFPPRFSGRQFPNYSSELNVNALELEDSALYLCASTYTGSRLYNEQFFGPGTRLTVL.

This chain joins TRBV20-1 and TRBJ2-3, with D hard to call. From germline, CDR1 is DFQATT and CDR2 SNEGSKA (reference sequence). Trimming took off 1 base at V and 6 bases at J, with 11 bases between the two ends. The CDR3 extends over 13 amino acids. CDR3 region: CSARGPNWDTQYF. The CDR3 DNA reads TGCAGTGCTAGAGGACCTAATTGGGATACGCAGTATTTT.

This clonotype was detected ten times or more. The chain carries TRBV29-1 and TRBJ2-5; 10 positions agree with TRBD2. The CDR3 is 15 residues long. The germline gives CDR1 SQVTM, CDR2 ANQGSEA. V lost 4 bases, J lost 5 bases, and 10 bases stayed unmatched. CDR3 in amino acids: CSVVPTSGFKETQYF. The CDR3 DNA sequence: TGCAGCGTTGTTCCGACTAGCGGGTTCAAGGAGACCCAGTACTTC.

Many counts were recorded for this clonotype. This chain uses TRBV6-2 or TRBV6-3 with TRBJ2-7, with D uncertain. Germline CDR1 and CDR2: MNHEY and SVGEGT. The CDR3 has 13 residues. V lost 7 bases and J 2 bases, leaving 12 bases between the germline ends. Here the CDR3 DNA reads TGTGCCAGCACGCGGCAGCTGCCCTACGAGCAGTACTTC. Protein product: CASTRQLPYEQYF.

In this sample, this clonotype turned up many times. A much larger clone lies a single base off, so this may be a read error. CDR3 DNA: TGCGCCAGCAAAACGGGACTACCGGGCGATGAGCAGTACTTC. This sequence encodes CASKTGLPGDEQYF. The rearrangement links TRBV5-1 to TRBJ2-7; TRBD2 matches at 7 bases. Germline V gene data show CDR1 as SGHRS and CDR2 as YFSETQ. The CDR3 covers 14 residues. With 6 bases clipped from V and 7 bases from J, the junction kept 13 bases outside the gene matches.

This clonotype was counted a single time. A much bigger clone sits one base away, suggesting this may be a read error. The genes are TRBV6-4 and TRBJ1-2; 9 bases are shared with TRBD1. The V and J ends lost 0 bases and 10 bases, in that order; junction bases with no gene match: 9. Germline V CDR1 and CDR2: MRHNA, SNTAGT. This CDR3 comprises 15 residues. CDR3 bases: TGTGCCAGCAGTGACTCCACAGGGACAGGGAGCGACTACACCTTC. Amino acids: CASSDSTGTGSDYTF.

The chain uses TRBV6-6 and TRBJ1-6; D remains unclear. V was pared by 2 bases and J by 8 bases, with 13 bases between. The CDR3 totals 15 residues. The V gene's germline CDR1 is MNHNY and CDR2 SVGAGI (reference sequence). CDR3 bases: TGTGCCAGCAGTTACGGGCCCCTTCGAGATTCACCCCTCCACTTT. It specifies CASSYGPLRDSPLHF.

V is TRBV20-1 and J is TRBJ2-1, with TRBD2 matching 10 bases. CDR1 DFQATT and CDR2 SNEGSKA come from the germline V gene (reference sequence). The CDR3 contains 14 residues. V lost 3 bases, J lost 5 bases, and 4 bases stayed unmatched. CDR3 in amino acids: CSARASGRHNEQFF. CDR3 bases: TGCAGTGCTAGGGCTAGCGGGAGACACAATGAGCAGTTCTTC.

There are many counts of this clonotype. J is TRBJ2-1 and V is TRBV6-1; 7 nucleotides line up with TRBD1. With V trimmed by 4 bases and J by 6 bases, 6 bases remained unmatched. This CDR3 is built from 14 residues. The germline gives CDR1 MNHNS, CDR2 SASEGT. For the CDR3, the DNA is TGTGCCAGCAGTGCCCAGACAGGGTTCAATGAGCAGTTCTTC. Translation gives CASSAQTGFNEQFF.

The chain links TRBV20-1 to TRBJ1-5; D is uncertain. Germline lookup yields CDR1 DFQATT and CDR2 SNEGSKA (reference sequence). Trimming cost V 5 bases and J 0 bases, with 17 bases left between them. The CDR3 covers 16 residues. The CDR3 DNA reads as TGCAGTGCTCTGAATTCCCCGGGTAGTAGCAATCAGCCCCAGCATTTT. Translating gives CSALNSPGSSNQPQHF.

This clonotype was observed a few times. The genes are TRBV19 and TRBJ2-1; D unresolved. In germline, CDR1 is LNHDA, CDR2 SQIVND (reference sequence). The CDR3 runs to 13 residues. Trimming took 5 bases from V and 4 from J, leaving 9 bases between them. The CDR3 spells CASSLNIYNEQFF. The DNA of the CDR3 is TGTGCCAGTAGTCTAAATATTTACAATGAGCAGTTCTTC.

This clonotype was counted many times. Here the CDR3 DNA reads TGCAGTGCTAGCTTTCGTGGGCTAGGGATGGATACGCAGTATTTT. Protein sequence: CSASFRGLGMDTQYF. The J gene is TRBJ2-3, the V gene TRBV20-1; D is unclear. Germline V gives CDR1 DFQATT, CDR2 SNEGSKA (reference sequence). The CDR3 consists of 15 residues. V shed 3 bases and J shed 6 bases, with 19 bases lying between them.